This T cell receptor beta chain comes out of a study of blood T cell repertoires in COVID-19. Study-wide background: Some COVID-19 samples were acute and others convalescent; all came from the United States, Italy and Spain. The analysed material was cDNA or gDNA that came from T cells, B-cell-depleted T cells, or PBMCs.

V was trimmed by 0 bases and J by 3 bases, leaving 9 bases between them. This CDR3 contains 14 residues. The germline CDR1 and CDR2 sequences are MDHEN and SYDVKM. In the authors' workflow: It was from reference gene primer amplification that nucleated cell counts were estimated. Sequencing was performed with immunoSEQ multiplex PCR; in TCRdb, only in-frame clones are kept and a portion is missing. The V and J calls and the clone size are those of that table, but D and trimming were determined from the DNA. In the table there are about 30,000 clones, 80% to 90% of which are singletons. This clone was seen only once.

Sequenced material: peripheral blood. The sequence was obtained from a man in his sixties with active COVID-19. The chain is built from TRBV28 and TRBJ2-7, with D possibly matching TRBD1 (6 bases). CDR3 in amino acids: CASSLWAGDYEQYF. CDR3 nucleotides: TGTGCCAGCAGTTTATGGGCAGGGGACTACGAGCAGTACTTC.